The entry that follows covers one TCR beta chain sequence. The antigen is unknown. The entry originates in a study of beta chain features in type 1 diabetes. General study points: The naive, central memory and Treg TCRB repertoires of patients appeared to be more similar to one another than those of healthy donors. Shortening that was moderate but significant affected the TCRB CDR3s of Type 1 diabetes patients in all four CD4+ subsets. Whether HLA type affects TCRB rearrangement stayed undetermined in the present work.

Reverse transcription of all isolated RNA meant that expressed TCRB transcripts were sequenced. Libraries were prepared by immunoSEQ multiplex PCR; TCRdb keeps only in-frame clonotypes and omits some of them. Here the sample spans a few hundred thousand clones, 8.5% to 10% being singletons. Between the trimmed V and J ends, which lost 5 bases and 3 bases, there was a span of 18 bases. CDR3 length: 15 amino acids. The V gene's germline CDR1 is SGHRS and CDR2 YFSETQ. The rearrangement links TRBV5-1 to TRBJ2-7; D uncertain. This receptor was taken from a man younger than 40 with type 1 diabetes. The specimen sequenced was central memory CD4+ T cells from blood. In DNA form, the CDR3 reads TGCGCCAGCAGGTCCGTTTATGGGAAAAGCTACGAGCAGTACTTC. Its translation is CASRSVYGKSYEQYF.